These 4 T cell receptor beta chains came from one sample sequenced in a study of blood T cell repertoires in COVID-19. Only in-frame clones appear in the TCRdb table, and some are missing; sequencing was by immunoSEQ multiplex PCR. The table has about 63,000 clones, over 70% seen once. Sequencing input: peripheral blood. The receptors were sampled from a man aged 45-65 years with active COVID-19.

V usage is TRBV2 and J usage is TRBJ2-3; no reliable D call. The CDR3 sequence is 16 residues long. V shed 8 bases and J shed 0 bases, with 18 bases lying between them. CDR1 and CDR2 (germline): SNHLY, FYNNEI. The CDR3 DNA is TGTGCCAGCCTCGAGTTGAAACTCGCTAGCACAGATACGCAGTATTTT. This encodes CASLELKLASTDTQYF. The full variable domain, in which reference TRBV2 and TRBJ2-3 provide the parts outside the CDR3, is EPEVTQTPSHQVTQMGQEVILRCVPISNHLYFYWYRQILGQKVEFLVSFYNNEISEKSEIFDDQFSVERPDGSNFTLKIRSTKLEDSAMYFCASLELKLASTDTQYFGPGTRLTVL.

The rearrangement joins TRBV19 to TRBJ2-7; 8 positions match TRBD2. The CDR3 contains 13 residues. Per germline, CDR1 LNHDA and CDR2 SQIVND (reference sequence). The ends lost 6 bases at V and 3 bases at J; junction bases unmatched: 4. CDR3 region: CASRRGDLYEQYF. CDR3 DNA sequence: TGTGCCAGTAGGCGGGGGGACCTCTACGAGCAGTACTTC. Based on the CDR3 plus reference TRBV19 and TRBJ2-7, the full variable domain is DGGITQSPKYLFRKEGQNVTLSCEQNLNHDAMYWYRQDPGQGLRLIYYSQIVNDFQKGDIAEGYSVSREKKESFPLTVTSAQKNPTAFYLCASRRGDLYEQYFGPGTRLTVT.

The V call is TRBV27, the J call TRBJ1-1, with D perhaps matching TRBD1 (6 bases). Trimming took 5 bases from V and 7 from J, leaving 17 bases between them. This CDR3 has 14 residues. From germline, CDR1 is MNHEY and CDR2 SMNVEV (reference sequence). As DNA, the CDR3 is TGTGCCAGCAGTGCGTCCCGGACAGCGTTTGAAGCTTTCTTT. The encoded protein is CASSASRTAFEAFF.

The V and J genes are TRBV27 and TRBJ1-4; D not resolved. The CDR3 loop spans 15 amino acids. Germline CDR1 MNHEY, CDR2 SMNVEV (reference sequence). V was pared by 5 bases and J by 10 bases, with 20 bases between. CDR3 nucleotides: TGTGCCAGCAGTCTGACCGGGAGGAATTATGGAAAACTGTTTTTT. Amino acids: CASSLTGRNYGKLFF.